A single sample is the source of the 3 T cell receptor beta chains below, sequenced in a study of blood T cell repertoires in COVID-19. Measured with immunoSEQ multiplex PCR; TCRdb has only the in-frame clones, and not every one. The sample holds 350,000 to 400,000 clones, about 89% seen once. Sequenced sample: PBMCs or T cells enriched from blood (not recorded which). The receptors were gathered from a man aged 35 to 55 in a cohort exposed to, infected with or recovered from COVID-19 (not recorded which).

This chain links TRBV20-1 with TRBJ1-2, with a tentative D call TRBD1 (5 bases). This CDR3 spans 12 amino acids. Trimming shortened V by 3 bases and J by 8 bases, and 13 bases separated the two germline ends. Germline CDR1 reads DFQATT; CDR2 reads SNEGSKA (reference sequence). The CDR3 loop is CSASRQGGGYTF. In DNA form, the CDR3 reads TGCAGTGCTAGTAGGCAGGGAGGCGGCTACACCTTC.

V gene TRBV5-6 combines with J gene TRBJ1-1; no clear D. Trimming left V 3 bases short and J 5 bases short, with 11 bases between. Germline V gene lookup returns CDR1 SGHDT and CDR2 YYEEEE. This CDR3 region has 13 residues. CDR3 nucleotide sequence: TGTGCCAGCAGCTGGACTTGGAAAACTGAAGCTTTCTTT. Translating gives CASSWTWKTEAFF.

The rearrangement uses TRBV5-5 and TRBJ2-7; no reliable D call. The V and J ends lost 2 bases and 4 bases respectively, with 7 bases between them. Germline V gives CDR1 SGHKS, CDR2 YYEKEE (reference sequence). There are 12 residues in the CDR3. CDR3 sequence: CASSLTSYEQYF. The CDR3 region has the DNA TGTGCCAGCAGCTTAACTTCTTACGAGCAGTACTTC.